Below, one T cell receptor (beta chain) is given with its context. The CDR3 has 14 residues. Germline-derived CDR1 and CDR2 are SGHRS and YFSETQ. The germline V and J ends were trimmed by 5 bases and 3 bases, with 15 bases remaining between them. This sample was taken from a study of shared clonotypes between healthy human individuals. Per the original data handling: Filtering of immunoSEQ junctional sequences could not match full-length read filtering. Using immunoSEQ multiplex PCR, the repertoire was profiled, and TCRdb retains in-frame clones only, with some absent. V, J and clone size derive from that table, while D and trimming were established from the DNA sequence. The sample records about 1 million clones, approximately 76% being singletons.

The chain employs TRBV5-1 and TRBJ2-7; possible D gene TRBD1, 6 bases. The source material was memory CD4+ T cells sorted from blood. Subset meaning: CD45RA-negative fraction. The receptor was derived from a man younger than 30 in good health. Here the CDR3 DNA reads TGCGCCAGCAGAGGACAGCCTGGGCTCTACGAGCAGTACTTC. Translated: CASRGQPGLYEQYF.